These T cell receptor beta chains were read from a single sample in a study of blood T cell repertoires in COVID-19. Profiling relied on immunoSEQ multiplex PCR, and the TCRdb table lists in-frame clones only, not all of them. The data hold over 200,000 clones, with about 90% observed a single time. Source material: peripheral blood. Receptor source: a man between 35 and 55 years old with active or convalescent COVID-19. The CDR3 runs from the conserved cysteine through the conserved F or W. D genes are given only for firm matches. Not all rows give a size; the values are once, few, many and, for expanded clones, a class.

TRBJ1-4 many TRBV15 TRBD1 TGTGCCACCCAACCGGGACAGGGACCCACTAATGAAAAACTGTTTTTT CATQPGQGPTNEKLFF
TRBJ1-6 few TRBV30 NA TGTGCCTGGAGCGGGAGCCCGGGGGTGGTCGTTTCACCCCTCCACTTT CAWSGSPGVVVSPLHF
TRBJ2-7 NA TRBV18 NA TGTGCCAGCTCACCAAGCTCAGGGTTCGAAGAGCAGTACTTC CASSPSSGFEEQYF
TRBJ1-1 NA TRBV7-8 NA TGTGCCAGCAGCTTAGGTGACTCCATGAACACTGAAGCTTTCTTT CASSLGDSMNTEAFF
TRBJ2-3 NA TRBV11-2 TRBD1 TGTGCCAGCAGGCAAATGGGACAGGGGGCTACAGATACGCAGTATTTT CASRQMGQGATDTQYF
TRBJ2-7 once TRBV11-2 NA TGTGCCAGCAGCTCGCCGGAGTCCCCCTACGAGCAGTACTTC CASSSPESPYEQYF
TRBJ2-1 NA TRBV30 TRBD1 TGTGCCTGGAGCTGGGCAGGGGGAAATGAGCAGTTCTTC CAWSWAGGNEQFF
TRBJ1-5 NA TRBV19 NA TGTGCCAGTACCCTGCGGGGGGCGAGCAATCAGCCCCAGCATTTT CASTLRGASNQPQHF
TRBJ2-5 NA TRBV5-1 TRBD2 TGCGCCAGCAGCGGTAGCGGGGGGCAAGAGACCCAGTACTTC CASSGSGGQETQYF
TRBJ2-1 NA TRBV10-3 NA TGTGCCATCAGTGGGTCCCCACAGGGATCGGACTACAATGAGCAGTTCTTC CAISGSPQGSDYNEQFF
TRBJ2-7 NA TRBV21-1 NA TGTGCCAGCAGCAAAACCTGGGAAAGGAAAAGACCAGCGGATTGTTACGAGCAGTACTTC CASSKTWERKRPADCYEQYF
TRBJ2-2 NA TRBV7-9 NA TGTGCCAGCAGCCCCCAGGGGCAGCGACGAACCGGGGAGCTGTTTTTT CASSPQGQRRTGELFF
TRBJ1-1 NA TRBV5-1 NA TGCGCCAGCAGCTCGCCCTCGGGGGGGGGTACTGAAGCTTTCTTT CASSSPSGGGTEAFF
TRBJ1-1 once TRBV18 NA TGTGCCAGCTCACCAAGAGGGTACACTGAAGCTTTCTTT CASSPRGYTEAFF
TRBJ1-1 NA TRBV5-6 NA TGTGCCAGCAGCCCCAAGCCGGCGGGGAACACTGAAGCTTTCTTT CASSPKPAGNTEAFF
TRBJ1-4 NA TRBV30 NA TGTGCCTGGAGTTCTCGGACAGCAACTAATGAAAAACTGTTTTTT CAWSSRTATNEKLFF
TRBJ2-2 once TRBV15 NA TGTGCCACCAGCAGCCCCGCGGCTAGCGCGAACACCGGGGAGCTGTTTTTT CATSSPAASANTGELFF
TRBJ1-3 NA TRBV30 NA TGTGCCTGGACGAGAGCAGGGGTGTATGGAAACACCATATATTTT CAWTRAGVYGNTIYF
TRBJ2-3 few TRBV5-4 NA TGTGCCAGCAGCTTGGTTGGAGGTAGAGGCACAGATACGCAGTATTTT CASSLVGGRGTDTQYF
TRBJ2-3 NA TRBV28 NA TGTGCCAGCGGATCGGGGACTAGCACAGATACGCAGTATTTT CASGSGTSTDTQYF
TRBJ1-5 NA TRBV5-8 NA TGTGCCAGCAGCTCCGGCGTGGCAGGAAATTCCCAGCCCCAGCATTTT CASSSGVAGNSQPQHF
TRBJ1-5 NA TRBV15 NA TGTGCCACCAGCAGAGTCCCAGTCAATCAGCCCCAGCATTTT CATSRVPVNQPQHF
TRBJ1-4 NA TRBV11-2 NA TGTGCCAGCAGACGACGGGACTTTAATGAAAAACTGTTTTTT CASRRRDFNEKLFF
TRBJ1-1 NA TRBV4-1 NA TGCGCCAGCAGCCCAGGGTGGGAGAACACTGAAGCTTTCTTT CASSPGWENTEAFF
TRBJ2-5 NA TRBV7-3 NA TGTGCCAGCAGCTTTCAGGGAGGCCAAGAGACCCAGTACTTC CASSFQGGQETQYF
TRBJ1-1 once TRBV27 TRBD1 TGTGCCAGCAGTTTATACAGGGGGCAGAACACTGAAGCTTTCTTT CASSLYRGQNTEAFF
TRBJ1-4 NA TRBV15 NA TGTGCCACCAGATCTACCGCAACTAATGAAAAACTGTTTTTT CATRSTATNEKLFF
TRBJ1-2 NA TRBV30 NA TGTGCCTCGCCGGGGGAGTTCTACACCTTC CASPGEFYTF
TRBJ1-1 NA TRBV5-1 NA TGCGCCAGCAGCTTGGACCAGGTTTTGGCTTTCTTT CASSLDQVLAFF
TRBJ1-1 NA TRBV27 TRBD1 TGTGCCAGCAGTTTCCTCGGGACAGGATACACTGAAGCTTTCTTT CASSFLGTGYTEAFF
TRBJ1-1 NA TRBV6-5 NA TGTGCCAGCAGTTCCACAGCGAACACTGAAGCTTTCTTT CASSSTANTEAFF
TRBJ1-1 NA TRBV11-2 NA TGTGCCAGCAGCCCCGGCGGGGTTGGCACTGAAGCTTTCTTT CASSPGGVGTEAFF
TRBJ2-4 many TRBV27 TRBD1 TGTGCCAGCAGTTTTAACAGGGGAGACGCCAAAAACATTCAGTACTTC CASSFNRGDAKNIQYF
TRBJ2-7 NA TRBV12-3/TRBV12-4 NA TGTGCCAGCAGTTTAGGGACTTCCTACGAGCAGTACTTC CASSLGTSYEQYF
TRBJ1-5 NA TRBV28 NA TGTGCCAGCAGTTTCCGGGGGGCTGGCAATCAGCCCCAGCATTTT CASSFRGAGNQPQHF
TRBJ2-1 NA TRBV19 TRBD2 TGTGCCAGTAGCCCTTCTCTCGGGCGGGAGATCCGCAATGAGCAGTTCTTC CASSPSLGREIRNEQFF